This note documents a single T cell receptor (beta chain) sequence. The specificity of this receptor is unknown. No clone much larger than this one lies a single base away; base qualities are absent. The library came from the immunoSEQ multiplex PCR assay. Not all clones reach the TCRdb copy of this immuneACCESS table, which keeps in-frame sequences only. Checked studies attribute under half of the gap to unresolved V genes and leave the rest unexplained. For this sample there are 90,000 to 150,000 clones; approximately 88% appear just once. Less than 3.5% of the sample is in the top ten clones. The data stem from a study of control samples from healthy donors and cancer patients (dated by TCRdb to the early 2020s). The germline ends are 7 bases apart after V is trimmed by 2 bases and J by 3 bases. Per the germline V gene, SGHTA is the CDR1 and FQGNSA is the CDR2. Taken from cysteine to phenylalanine, the CDR3 has 13 residues. The sequence is cut down to CDR3 DNA, 39 bases in frame from base 1.

The clonotype originates from a man between 40 and 49 years old in good health. Sequenced input: blood. The chain links TRBV7-2 with TRBJ1-1; no D segment can be confidently identified. The CDR3 reads as follows: CASSLYGYTEAFF. At the DNA level, the sequence is TGTGCCAGCAGCTTATACGGGTACACTGAAGCTTTCTTT.